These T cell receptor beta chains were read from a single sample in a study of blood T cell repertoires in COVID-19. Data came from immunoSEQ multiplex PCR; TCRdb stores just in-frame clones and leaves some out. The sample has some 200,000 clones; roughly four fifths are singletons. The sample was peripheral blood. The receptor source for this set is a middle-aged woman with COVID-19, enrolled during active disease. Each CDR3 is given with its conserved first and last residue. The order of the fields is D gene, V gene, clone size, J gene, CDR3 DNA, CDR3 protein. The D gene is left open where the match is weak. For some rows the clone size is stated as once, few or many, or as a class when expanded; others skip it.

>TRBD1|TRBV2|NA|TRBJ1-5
TGTGCCAGCTCAGACAGGGGTGGAGGCAATCAGCCCCAGCATTTT
CASSDRGGGNQPQHF
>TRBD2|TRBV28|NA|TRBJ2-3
TGTGCCAGCGGGCTAGCGGGAGGCACGTCCCCCACAGATACGCAGTATTTT
CASGLAGGTSPTDTQYF
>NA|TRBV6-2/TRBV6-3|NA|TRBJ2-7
TGTGCCAGCAGTAGGTATGACAGATCCTACGAGCAGTACTTC
CASSRYDRSYEQYF
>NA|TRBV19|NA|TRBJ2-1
TGTGCCAGTAGTAGGGTAGGCGGCAATGAGCAGTTCTTC
CASSRVGGNEQFF
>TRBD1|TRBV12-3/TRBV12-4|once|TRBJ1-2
TGTGCCAGCAGTCCGGGACAGCTCTATGGCTACACCTTC
CASSPGQLYGYTF
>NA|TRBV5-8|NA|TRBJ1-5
TGTGCCAGCACCAGACAGGTTAGCAATCAGCCCCAGCATTTT
CASTRQVSNQPQHF
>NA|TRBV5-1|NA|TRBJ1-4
TGCGCCAGCAGCCCGTGGGCCGATAATGAAAAACTGTTTTTT
CASSPWADNEKLFF
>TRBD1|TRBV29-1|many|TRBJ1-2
TGCAGCGTTTTTCTAACAGGGGACTATGGCTACACCTTC
CSVFLTGDYGYTF
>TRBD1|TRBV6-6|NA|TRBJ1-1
TGTGCCAGCAGTCGCTTACCGGGACAGGGGGCAACTGAAGCTTTCTTT
CASSRLPGQGATEAFF
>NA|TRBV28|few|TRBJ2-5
TGTGCCAGCAGTTTATCGTTAGAACTCCAAGAGACCCAGTACTTC
CASSLSLELQETQYF
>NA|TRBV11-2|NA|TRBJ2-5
TGTGCCAGCAGCTTAGCAGGGGGGAATCTAGAGACCCAGTACTTC
CASSLAGGNLETQYF
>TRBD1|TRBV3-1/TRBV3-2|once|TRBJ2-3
TGTGCCAGCAGCCAAATGACCGGGACAGGGGGTGTCGCAGATACGCAGTATTTT
CASSQMTGTGGVADTQYF
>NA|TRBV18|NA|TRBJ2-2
TGTGCCAGCTCACCTTACGACGGGGTAACCGGGGAGCTGTTTTTT
CASSPYDGVTGELFF
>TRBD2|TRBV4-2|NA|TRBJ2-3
TGTGCCAGCAGCCAAGAGCTGGCGGGAGGGGGCCCAGATACGCAGTATTTT
CASSQELAGGGPDTQYF
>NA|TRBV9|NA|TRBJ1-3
TGTGCCAGCAGCGTTCACAGCGGAATCTCTGGAAACACCATATATTTT
CASSVHSGISGNTIYF
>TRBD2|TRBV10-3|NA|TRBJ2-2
TGTGCCATCAGAGTAGGACTAGCGGGAGGTACCGGGGAGCTGTTTTTT
CAIRVGLAGGTGELFF
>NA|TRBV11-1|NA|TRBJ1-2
TGTGCCAGCAGCTTATCCAACAGGCGGAGTGGCTACACCTTC
CASSLSNRRSGYTF
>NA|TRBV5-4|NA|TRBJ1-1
TGTGCCAGCACTACACAGGGCATGAACACTGAAGCTTTCTTT
CASTTQGMNTEAFF
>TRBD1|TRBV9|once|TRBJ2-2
TGTGCCAGCAGCGTGGAAGGGACAGCCAGCACCGGGGAGCTGTTTTTT
CASSVEGTASTGELFF
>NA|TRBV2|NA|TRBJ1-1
TGTGCCAGCAGTACAGTCACTGAAGCTTTCTTT
CASSTVTEAFF
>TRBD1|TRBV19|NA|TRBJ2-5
TGTGCCAGTAGTATACCAGGGGGCTTAGAGACCCAGTACTTC
CASSIPGGLETQYF
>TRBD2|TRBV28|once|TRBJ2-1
TGTGCCAGCAGTACCCTAGCGGGAGGCTCCTACAATGAGCAGTTCTTC
CASSTLAGGSYNEQFF
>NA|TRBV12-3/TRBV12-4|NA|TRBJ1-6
TGTGCCAGCAGTTTAGGGAGGACACCCCTCCACTTT
CASSLGRTPLHF
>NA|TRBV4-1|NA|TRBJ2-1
TGCGCCAGCAGCCAAGAGTTTTTACGAGACAGATACAATGAGCAGTTCTTC
CASSQEFLRDRYNEQFF
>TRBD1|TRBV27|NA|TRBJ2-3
TGTGCCAGCAGTCTGACAGGGGGGGATACGCAGTATTTT
CASSLTGGDTQYF
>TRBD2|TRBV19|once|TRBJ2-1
TGTGCCAGTAGCCTCACTAGCGGGAGGGAGGAGCAGTTCTTC
CASSLTSGREEQFF
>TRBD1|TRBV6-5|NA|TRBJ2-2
TGTGCCAGCAGTTTGACAGGGACCACCGGGGAGCTGTTTTTT
CASSLTGTTGELFF
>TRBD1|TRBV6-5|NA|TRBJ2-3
TGTGCCAGCAGCCGAACAGGGGACGCGGCAGATACGCAGTATTTT
CASSRTGDAADTQYF
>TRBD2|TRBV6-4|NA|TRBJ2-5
TGTGCCAGCAGCTACTCTAGCGGGAGCGGAGAGACCCAGTACTTC
CASSYSSGSGETQYF
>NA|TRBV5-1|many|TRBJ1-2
TGCGCCAGCAGCCCCACGGGGGGCGGAGGAGGCTACACCTTC
CASSPTGGGGGYTF
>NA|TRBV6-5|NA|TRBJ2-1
TGTGCCAGCAGTCCCACAGGGCCTGGTTTGAATGAGCAGTTCTTC
CASSPTGPGLNEQFF
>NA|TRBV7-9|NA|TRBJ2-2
TGTGCCAGCAGCTTCAGGACAGACAACACCGGGGAGCTGTTTTTT
CASSFRTDNTGELFF